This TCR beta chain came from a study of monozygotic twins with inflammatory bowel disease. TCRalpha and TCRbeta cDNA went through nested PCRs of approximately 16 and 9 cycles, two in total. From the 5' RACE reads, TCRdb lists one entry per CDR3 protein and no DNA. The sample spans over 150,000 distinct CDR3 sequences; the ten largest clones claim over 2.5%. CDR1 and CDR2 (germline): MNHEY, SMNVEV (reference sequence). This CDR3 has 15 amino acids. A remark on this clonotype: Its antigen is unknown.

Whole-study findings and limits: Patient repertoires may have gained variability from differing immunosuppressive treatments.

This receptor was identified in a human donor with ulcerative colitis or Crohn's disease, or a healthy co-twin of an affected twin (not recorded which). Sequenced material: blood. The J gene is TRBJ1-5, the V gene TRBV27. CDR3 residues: CASSLFGQEDQPQHF.